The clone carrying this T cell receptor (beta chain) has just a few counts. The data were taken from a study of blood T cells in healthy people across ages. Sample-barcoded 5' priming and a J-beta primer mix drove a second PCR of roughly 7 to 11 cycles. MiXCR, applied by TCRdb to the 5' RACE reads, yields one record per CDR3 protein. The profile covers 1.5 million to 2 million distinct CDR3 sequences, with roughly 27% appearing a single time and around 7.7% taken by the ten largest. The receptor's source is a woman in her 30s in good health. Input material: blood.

Here the CDR3 reads CASSYRGGGSQPQHF. The CDR3 nucleotides read TGTGCCAGCAGTTACCGGGGAGGGGGTTCTCAGCCCCAGCATTTT. V and J are TRBV6-5 and TRBJ1-5; a weak D match, TRBD1 (6 bases). Germline values: CDR1 MNHEY, CDR2 SVGAGI. V was shortened by 2 bases and J by 6 bases, with 14 bases between the two germline ends. This CDR3 has 15 residues.